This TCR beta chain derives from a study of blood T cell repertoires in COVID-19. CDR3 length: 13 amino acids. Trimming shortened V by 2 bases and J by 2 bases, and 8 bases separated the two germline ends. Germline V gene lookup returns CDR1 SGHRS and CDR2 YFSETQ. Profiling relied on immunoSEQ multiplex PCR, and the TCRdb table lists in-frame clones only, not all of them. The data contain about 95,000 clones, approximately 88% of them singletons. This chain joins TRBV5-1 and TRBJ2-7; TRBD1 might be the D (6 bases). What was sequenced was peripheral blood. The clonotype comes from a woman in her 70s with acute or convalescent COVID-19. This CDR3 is CASSFGQTYEQYF. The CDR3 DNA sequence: TGCGCCAGCAGCTTTGGACAGACCTACGAGCAGTACTTC.